The 12 T cell receptor beta chains below were found in one sample sequenced in a study of blood T cell repertoires in COVID-19. Only in-frame clones appear in the TCRdb table, and some are missing; sequencing was by immunoSEQ multiplex PCR. The data show 450,000 or so clones, 89% seen once. The specimen was peripheral blood. The receptors shown here come from a man aged 18 to 29 with COVID-19, enrolled during active disease.

The chain uses TRBV27 and TRBJ2-2, with 12 bases fitting TRBD1. V shed 5 bases and J 7 bases; nucleotides not matched to a gene: 20. Looked up from germline, CDR1 is MNHEY and CDR2 is SMNVEV (reference sequence). This CDR3 is built from 20 residues. The CDR3: CASSLRDRGRVAGVIGELFF. The CDR3 nucleotides read TGTGCCAGCAGTCTCCGGGACAGGGGGCGAGTGGCGGGAGTTATCGGGGAGCTGTTTTTT.

The chain links TRBV18 to TRBJ1-1; 8 bases are shared with TRBD1. V lost 4 bases to trimming and J lost 6 bases; unmatched junction nucleotides: 7. The germline gives CDR1 KGHSH, CDR2 LQKENI. This CDR3 is built from 14 residues. For the CDR3, the DNA is TGTGCCAGCTCACTGGACAGGGAGGTCTCTGAAGCTTTCTTT. It is translated as CASSLDREVSEAFF.

This sequence joins TRBV7-8 and TRBJ1-1; D gene ambiguous. Germline V gene sequence: CDR1 SGHVS, CDR2 FQNEAQ. The CDR3 contains 14 residues. V was trimmed by 6 bases and J by 0 bases, leaving 11 bases between them. This CDR3 reads CASSLIAVNTEAFF. In nucleotides, the CDR3 is TGTGCCAGCAGTTTAATTGCGGTGAACACTGAAGCTTTCTTT.

The gene calls are TRBV19 and TRBJ2-3; the match to TRBD2 covers 8 bases. Germline V gives CDR1 LNHDA, CDR2 SQIVND (reference sequence). This CDR3 region has 16 residues. The V and J ends lost 0 bases and 0 bases, in that order; junction bases with no gene match: 2. CDR3 nucleotide sequence: TGTGCCAGTAGTATAGATCCTAGCGGGAGCACAGATACGCAGTATTTT. It specifies CASSIDPSGSTDTQYF.

The rearrangement links TRBV6-2 or TRBV6-3 to TRBJ2-1; 9 bases align to TRBD2. CDR3 length: 16 residues. With V trimmed by 6 bases and J by 7 bases, 13 bases remained unmatched. Germline values: CDR1 MNHEY, CDR2 SVGEGT. The chain's CDR3 is CASSQTRGGLKNEQFF. The CDR3 DNA follows: TGTGCCAGCAGCCAAACGCGGGGGGGCCTAAAAAATGAGCAGTTCTTC.

This chain links TRBV10-1 with TRBJ1-1; D is unclear. The CDR3 runs 16 residues. V shed 6 bases and J shed 1 base, with 18 bases lying between them. Per germline, CDR1 WNHNN and CDR2 SYGVQD (reference sequence). CDR3 sequence: CASRPDFGVGNTEAFF. CDR3 DNA sequence: TGCGCCAGCAGGCCGGACTTTGGGGTAGGGAACACTGAAGCTTTCTTT.

V gene TRBV12-3 or TRBV12-4 combines with J gene TRBJ1-3; D remains unclear. The CDR3 has 13 residues. V shed 6 bases and J shed 0 bases, with 6 bases lying between them. CDR3 loop: CASRSGSGNTIYF. DNA for the CDR3: TGTGCCAGCAGATCAGGCTCTGGAAACACCATATATTTT.

The rearrangement links TRBV18 to TRBJ2-1; TRBD2 matches 11 bases. The CDR3 spans 19 residues. Germline trimming cut 1 base from V and 0 bases from J; bases unmatched to any gene: 8. CDR1 is KGHSH and CDR2 is LQKENI in the germline V gene. The chain's CDR3 is CASSPLIAGGISSYNEQFF. The DNA of the CDR3 is TGTGCCAGCTCACCACTGATAGCGGGAGGGATAAGCTCCTACAATGAGCAGTTCTTC.

As regards this clone: Other DNA variants within this sample encode the same CDR3. This chain joins TRBV7-3 and TRBJ2-3; D is ambiguous. V was shortened by 1 base and J by 0 bases, with 5 bases between the two germline ends. Germline-derived CDR1 and CDR2 are SGHTA and FQGTGA. There are 14 residues in the CDR3. The CDR3 nucleotides read TGTGCCAGCAGCTTAAGGGCCAGCACAGATACGCAGTATTTT. This gives the protein CASSLRASTDTQYF. Variable domain in full (rest from reference TRBV7-3 and TRBJ2-3): GAGVSQTPSNKVTEKGKYVELRCDPISGHTALYWYRQSLGQGPEFLIYFQGTGAADDSGLPNDRFFAVRPEGSVSTLKIQRTERGDSAVYLCASSLRASTDTQYFGPGTRLTVL.

The V and J genes are TRBV24-1 and TRBJ1-1; no clear D gene. CDR1 is KGHDR, CDR2 SFDVKD, per germline. The CDR3 consists of 15 residues. The V gene lost 5 bases and the J gene lost 5 bases, with 17 bases spanning the gap. CDR3 protein: CATSAFRRGWTEAFF. The CDR3 DNA reads as TGTGCCACCAGTGCCTTCAGGCGGGGATGGACTGAAGCTTTCTTT.

Only a few counts were recorded for this clone. The genes are TRBV6-5 and TRBJ2-5, with 7 bases lining up with TRBD1. The length of the CDR3 is 15 residues. V lost 5 bases to trimming and J lost 1 base; unmatched junction nucleotides: 7. The germline CDR1 and CDR2 sequences are MNHEY and SVGAGI. In DNA, the CDR3 is TGTGCCAGCAGTACATATGACAGGGCCCAAGAGACCCAGTACTTC. Protein sequence: CASSTYDRAQETQYF.

V and J are TRBV15 and TRBJ2-7; D is unclear. The CDR3 loop spans 11 amino acids. V lost 0 bases, J lost 6 bases, and 3 bases lay in between. Germline lookup yields CDR1 LNHNV and CDR2 YYDKDF (reference sequence). CDR3 sequence: CATSRDSEQYF. In DNA form, the CDR3 reads TGTGCCACCAGCAGAGACAGCGAGCAGTACTTC.